These 3 T cell receptor beta chains were sequenced from one sample in a study of PD-1 blockade in mismatch repair-deficient tumors. Sequencing was performed with immunoSEQ multiplex PCR; in TCRdb, only in-frame clones are kept and a portion is missing. The sample has 120,000 or so clones, 88% seen once; the top ten hold roughly 10%. Specimen: peripheral blood, collected approximately 70 weeks after starting pembrolizumab. The receptors originated from an adult with mismatch repair-deficient cancer.

V is TRBV7-9 and J is TRBJ2-7; 7 bases line up with TRBD2. This CDR3 contains 13 residues. J lost 3 bases, V lost 8 bases, and 7 bases had no gene match. The germline V gene has CDR1 SEHNR and CDR2 FQNEAQ (reference sequence). CDR3 in amino acids: CASGRGDIYEQYF. The CDR3 nucleotides read TGTGCCAGCGGGAGGGGAGACATCTACGAGCAGTACTTC.

This clone occurred once. V gene TRBV2 combines with J gene TRBJ1-1; possible D gene TRBD1, 6 bases. Germline V gene data show CDR1 as SNHLY and CDR2 as FYNNEI. The germline V and J ends were trimmed by 4 bases and 0 bases, with 6 bases remaining between them. The CDR3 is made up of 13 amino acids. CDR3 sequence reads: CASSAGVNTEAFF. The CDR3 nucleotides read TGTGCCAGCAGTGCAGGGGTGAACACTGAAGCTTTCTTT.

This clone was found once. The rearrangement links TRBV27 to TRBJ2-7; 7 nucleotides match TRBD2. Germline-derived CDR1 and CDR2 are MNHEY and SMNVEV (reference sequence). With 5 bases clipped from V and 5 bases from J, the junction kept 3 bases outside the gene matches. This CDR3 contains 12 residues. CDR3 sequence reads: CASSHGGDEQYF. DNA of the CDR3: TGTGCCAGCAGTCATGGGGGGGACGAGCAGTACTTC.